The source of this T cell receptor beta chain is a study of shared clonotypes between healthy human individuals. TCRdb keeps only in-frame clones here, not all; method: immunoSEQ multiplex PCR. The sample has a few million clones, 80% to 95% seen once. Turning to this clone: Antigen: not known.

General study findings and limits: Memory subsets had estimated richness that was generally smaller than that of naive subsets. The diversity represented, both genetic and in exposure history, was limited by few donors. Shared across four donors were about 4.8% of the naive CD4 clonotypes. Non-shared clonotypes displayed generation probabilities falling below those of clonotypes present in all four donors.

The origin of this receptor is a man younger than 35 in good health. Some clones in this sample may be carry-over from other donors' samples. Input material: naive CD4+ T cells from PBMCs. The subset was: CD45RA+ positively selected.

CDR3 in amino acids: CASSLGDKGSDTQYF. The CDR3, as DNA: TGTGCCAGCAGCTTAGGAGACAAAGGATCAGATACGCAGTATTTT. The V gene is TRBV11-3, the J gene TRBJ2-3; D gene ambiguous. Per germline, CDR1 SGHNT and CDR2 YENEEA. CDR3 length: 15 residues. The V end was cut by 1 base, the J end by 4 bases, with 12 bases between. Supplemented by reference TRBV11-3 and TRBJ2-3, the full variable domain reads EAGVVQSPRYKIIEKKQPVAFWCNPISGHNTLYWYLQNLGQGPELLIRYENEEAVDDSQLPKDRFSAERLKGVDSTLKIQPAELGDSAVYLCASSLGDKGSDTQYFGPGTRLTVL.